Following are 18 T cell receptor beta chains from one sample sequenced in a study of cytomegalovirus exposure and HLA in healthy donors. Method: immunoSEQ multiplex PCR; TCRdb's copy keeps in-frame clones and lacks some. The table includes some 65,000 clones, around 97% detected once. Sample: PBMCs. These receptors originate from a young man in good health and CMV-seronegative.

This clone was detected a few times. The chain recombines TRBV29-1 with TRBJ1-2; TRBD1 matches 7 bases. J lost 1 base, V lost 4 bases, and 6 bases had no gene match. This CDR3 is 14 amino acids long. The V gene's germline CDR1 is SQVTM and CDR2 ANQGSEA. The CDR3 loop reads CSVGDRVFNYGYTF. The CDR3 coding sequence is TGCAGCGTTGGGGACAGAGTTTTTAACTATGGCTACACCTTC. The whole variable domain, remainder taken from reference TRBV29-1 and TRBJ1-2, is SAVISQKPSRDICQRGTSLTIQCQVDSQVTMMFWYRQQPGQSLTLIATANQGSEATYESGFVIDKFPISRPNLTFSTLTVSNMSPEDSSIYLCSVGDRVFNYGYTFGSGTRLTVV.

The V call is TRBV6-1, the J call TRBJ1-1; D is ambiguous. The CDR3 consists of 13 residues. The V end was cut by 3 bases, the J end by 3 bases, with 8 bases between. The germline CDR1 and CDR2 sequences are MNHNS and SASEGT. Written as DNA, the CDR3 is TGTGCCAGCAGTGAGATACGGTACACTGAAGCTTTCTTT. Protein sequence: CASSEIRYTEAFF.

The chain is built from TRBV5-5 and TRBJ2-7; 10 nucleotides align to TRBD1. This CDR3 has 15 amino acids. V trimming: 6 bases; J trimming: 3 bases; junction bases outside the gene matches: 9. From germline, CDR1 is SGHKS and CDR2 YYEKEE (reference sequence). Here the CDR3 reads CASTVGTGAGYEQYF. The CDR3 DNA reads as TGTGCCAGCACCGTAGGGACAGGGGCCGGCTACGAGCAGTACTTC.

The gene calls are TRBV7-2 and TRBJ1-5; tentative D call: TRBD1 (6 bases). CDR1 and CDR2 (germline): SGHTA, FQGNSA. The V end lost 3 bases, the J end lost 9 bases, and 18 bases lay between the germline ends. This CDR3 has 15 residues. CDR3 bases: TGTGCCAGCAGCTTCGCCCAGGGGCCGAGTGGGCCCCAGCATTTT. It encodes CASSFAQGPSGPQHF.

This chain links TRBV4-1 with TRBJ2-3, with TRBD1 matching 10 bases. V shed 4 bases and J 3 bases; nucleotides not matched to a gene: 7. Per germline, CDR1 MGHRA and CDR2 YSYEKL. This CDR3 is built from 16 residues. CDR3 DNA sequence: TGCGCCAGCAGCCCCGGGGACAGGGGTACGACAGATACGCAGTATTTT. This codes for CASSPGDRGTTDTQYF.

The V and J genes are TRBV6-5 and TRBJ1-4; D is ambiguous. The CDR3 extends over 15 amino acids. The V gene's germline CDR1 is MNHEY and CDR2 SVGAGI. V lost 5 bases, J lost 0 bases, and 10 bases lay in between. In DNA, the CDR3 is TGTGCCAGCAGTCCCTCTTTTGCAACTAATGAAAAACTGTTTTTT. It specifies CASSPSFATNEKLFF.

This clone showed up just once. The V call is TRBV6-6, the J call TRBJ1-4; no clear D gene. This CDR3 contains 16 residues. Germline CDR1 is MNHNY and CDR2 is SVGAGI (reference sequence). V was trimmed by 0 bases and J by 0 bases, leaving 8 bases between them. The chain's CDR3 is CASSYSSVATNEKLFF. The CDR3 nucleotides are TGTGCCAGCAGTTACTCCTCGGTTGCAACTAATGAAAAACTGTTTTTT.

In DNA, the CDR3 is TGTGCCAGCTCGTACGGGACTAGCGGGGAAGAGACCCAGTACTTC. It codes for CASSYGTSGEETQYF. The chain uses TRBV18 and TRBJ2-5; TRBD2 matches at 13 bases. Germline trimming cut 6 bases from V and 3 bases from J; bases unmatched to any gene: 4. Germline CDR1 reads KGHSH; CDR2 reads LQKENI. The CDR3 covers 15 residues.

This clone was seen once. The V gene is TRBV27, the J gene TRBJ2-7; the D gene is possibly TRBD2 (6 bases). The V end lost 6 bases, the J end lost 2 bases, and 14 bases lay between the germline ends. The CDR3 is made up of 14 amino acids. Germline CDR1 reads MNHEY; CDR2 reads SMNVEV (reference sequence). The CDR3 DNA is TGTGCCAGCAGACCCTTGGGGGGTCCCTACGAGCAGTACTTC. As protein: CASRPLGGPYEQYF.

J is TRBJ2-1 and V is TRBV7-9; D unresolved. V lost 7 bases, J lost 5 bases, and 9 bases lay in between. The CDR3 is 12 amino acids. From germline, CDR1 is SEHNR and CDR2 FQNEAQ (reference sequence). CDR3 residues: CASTNRDNEQFF. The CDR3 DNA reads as TGTGCCAGCACAAACCGGGACAATGAGCAGTTCTTC.

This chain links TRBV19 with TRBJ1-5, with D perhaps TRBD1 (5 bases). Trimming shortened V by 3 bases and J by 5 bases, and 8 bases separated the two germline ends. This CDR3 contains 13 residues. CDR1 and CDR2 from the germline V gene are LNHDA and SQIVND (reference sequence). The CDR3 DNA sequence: TGTGCCAGTAGTATTGTAGGGGATCAGCCCCAGCATTTT. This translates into CASSIVGDQPQHF.

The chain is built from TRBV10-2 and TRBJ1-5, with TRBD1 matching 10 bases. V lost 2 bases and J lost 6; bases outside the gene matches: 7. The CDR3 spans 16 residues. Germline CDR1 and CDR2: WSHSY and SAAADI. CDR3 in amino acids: CASSEALDRGLQPQHF. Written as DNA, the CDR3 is TGCGCCAGCAGTGAGGCTCTCGACAGGGGGCTTCAGCCCCAGCATTTT.

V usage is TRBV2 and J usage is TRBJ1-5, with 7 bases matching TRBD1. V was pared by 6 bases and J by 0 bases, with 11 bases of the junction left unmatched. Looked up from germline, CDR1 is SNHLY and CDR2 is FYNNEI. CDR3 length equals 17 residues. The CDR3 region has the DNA TGTGCCAGCAGCGCAGGGGACAGCTCTTATAGCAATCAGCCCCAGCATTTT. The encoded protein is CASSAGDSSYSNQPQHF.

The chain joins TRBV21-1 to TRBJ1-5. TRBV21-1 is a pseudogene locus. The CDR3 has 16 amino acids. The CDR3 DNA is TGTGCCAGCAGCAAAGCTACAGAGCGGGATGATCAGCCCCAGCATTTT. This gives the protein CASSKATERDDQPQHF.

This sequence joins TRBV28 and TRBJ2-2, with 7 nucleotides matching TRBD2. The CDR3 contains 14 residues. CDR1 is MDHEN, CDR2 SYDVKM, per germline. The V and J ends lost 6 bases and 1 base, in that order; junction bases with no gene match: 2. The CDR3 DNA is TGTGCCAGCAGCCCGGGGGGGAACACCGGGGAGCTGTTTTTT. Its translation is CASSPGGNTGELFF.

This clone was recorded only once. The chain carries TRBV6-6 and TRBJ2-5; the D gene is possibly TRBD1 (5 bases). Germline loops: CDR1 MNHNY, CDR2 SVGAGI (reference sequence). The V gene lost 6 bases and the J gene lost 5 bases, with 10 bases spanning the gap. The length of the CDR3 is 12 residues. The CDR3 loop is CASRGQSETQYF. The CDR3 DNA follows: TGTGCCAGCAGGGGGCAGTCGGAGACCCAGTACTTC.

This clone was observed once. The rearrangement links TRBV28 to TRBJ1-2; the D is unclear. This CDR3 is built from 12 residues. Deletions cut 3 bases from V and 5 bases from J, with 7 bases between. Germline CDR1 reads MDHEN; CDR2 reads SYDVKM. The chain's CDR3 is CASSFAGYGYTF. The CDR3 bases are TGTGCCAGCAGTTTTGCGGGGTATGGCTACACCTTC.

This CDR3 reads CASSLGGTGGDYGYTF. The DNA for the CDR3 is TGCGCCAGCAGCTTGGGAGGGACAGGGGGCGACTATGGCTACACCTTC. This chain links TRBV5-1 with TRBJ1-2; 12 positions match TRBD1. CDR3 size: 16 residues. With 0 bases clipped from V and 3 bases from J, the junction kept 3 bases outside the gene matches. Germline values: CDR1 SGHRS, CDR2 YFSETQ.